Following are 16 T cell receptor beta chains from one sample sequenced in a study of blood T cells in healthy people across ages. The authors ran a second PCR of 7 to 11 cycles using a sample-barcoded 5' primer and a J-beta primer mix. TCRdb analysed the 5' RACE reads with MiXCR anew, one entry per CDR3 protein. The sample shows under 700,000 distinct CDR3 sequences, less than 25% of them seen only once. Another study also made use of these data, one on T cells of mothers and their children.

The sequenced material came from blood. The origin of the receptors is a boy aged 5 to 17 in good health.

The V and J genes are TRBV9 and TRBJ2-5; no clear D. The J call is uncertain, as TRBJ2-1 better fits the DNA end. The length of the CDR3 is 14 residues. Germline lookup yields CDR1 SGDLS and CDR2 YYNGEE. The CDR3 loop is CASSVGQKYNEQFF. The DNA for the CDR3 is TGTGCCAGCAGCGTCGGCCAGAAGTACAATGAGCAGTTCTTC.

The rearrangement joins TRBV7-3 to TRBJ2-5; TRBD2 aligns across 11 bases. The CDR3 covers 17 residues. V lost 3 bases, J lost 3 bases, and 9 bases stayed unmatched. The germline V gene has CDR1 SGHTA and CDR2 FQGTGA. Here the CDR3 DNA reads TGTGCCAGCAGCTTCTCGACTAGCGGGGCACCTGAAGAGACCCAGTACTTC. Protein: CASSFSTSGAPEETQYF.

This clonotype came up a few times. This sequence joins TRBV29-1 and TRBJ2-2; 7 nucleotides align to TRBD1. Trimming at V came to 6 bases and at J to 2 bases, leaving 3 bases not matched to a gene. CDR1 is SQVTM, CDR2 ANQGSEA, per germline. The CDR3 contains 13 residues. CDR3 sequence (DNA): TGCAGCGTGACAGGGACAAACACCGGGGAGCTGTTTTTT. This sequence encodes CSVTGTNTGELFF.

This clonotype was recorded many times. V gene TRBV6-6 combines with J gene TRBJ2-2, with TRBD1 matching over 7 bases. The V segment lost 2 bases and the J segment 0 bases; nucleotides outside the gene matches: 0. The germline CDR1 and CDR2 sequences are MNHNY and SVGAGI (reference sequence). There are 15 residues in the CDR3. CDR3 bases: TGTGCCAGCAGTTACGGGACAGCGAACACCGGGGAGCTGTTTTTT. Protein sequence: CASSYGTANTGELFF.

The V gene is TRBV20-1, the J gene TRBJ2-5; D is unresolved. V dropped 6 bases and J dropped 3 bases, with 8 bases sitting between them. Germline V CDR1 and CDR2: DFQATT, SNEGSKA (reference sequence). This CDR3 contains 11 residues. The CDR3 sequence is CSALHKETQYF. DNA for the CDR3: TGCAGTGCGCTACACAAAGAGACCCAGTACTTC.

Comments on this clonotype: The junction shows a germline mismatch at one end, possibly a read error. V is TRBV29-1 and J is TRBJ2-5; 9 bases are a match to TRBD2. The V gene's germline CDR1 is SQVTM and CDR2 ANQGSEA. The CDR3 spans 12 residues. CDR3 coding DNA: TGCAGCGTATTAGCGGGAGAAGAGACCCAGTACTTT. Translated, it gives CSVLAGEETQYF.

V is TRBV6-1 and J is TRBJ2-7; D is uncertain. The V gene's germline CDR1 is MNHNS and CDR2 SASEGT. V lost 1 base and J lost 4, with 14 bases in between. This CDR3 comprises 15 residues. CDR3: CASSEGAESRYEQYF. CDR3 in DNA: TGTGCCAGCAGTGAAGGGGCAGAGTCTCGGTACGAGCAGTACTTC.

This clonotype came up a few times. The rearrangement joins TRBV27 to TRBJ1-6; 7 nucleotides align to TRBD1. Germline trimming cut 4 bases from V and 7 bases from J; bases unmatched to any gene: 4. The germline V gene has CDR1 MNHEY and CDR2 SMNVEV (reference sequence). The CDR3 covers 14 residues. CDR3 nucleotide sequence: TGTGCCAGCAGTTACCAGGGGGAAAATTCACCCCTCCACTTT. Protein product: CASSYQGENSPLHF.

In its sample, this clonotype was seen a few times. V usage is TRBV9 and J usage is TRBJ2-5, with 8 bases that match TRBD2. The germline gives CDR1 SGDLS, CDR2 YYNGEE. The CDR3 extends over 15 amino acids. V was pared by 3 bases and J by 3 bases, with 7 bases of the junction left unmatched. The DNA for the CDR3 is TGTGCCAGCAGCGCGGGGGGGGATACGGAAGAGACCCAGTACTTC. Translation gives CASSAGGDTEETQYF. The full variable domain, with the rest looked up from reference TRBV9 and TRBJ2-5, is DSGVTQTPKHLITATGQRVTLRCSPRSGDLSVYWYQQSLDQGLQFLIQYYNGEERAKGNILERFSAQQFPDLHSELNLSSLELGDSALYFCASSAGGDTEETQYFGPGTRLLVL.

This clonotype was recorded a few times. The V gene is TRBV11-2, the J gene TRBJ1-2; D is possibly TRBD1 (6 bases). Trimming stripped 3 bases from V and 7 bases from J, with 18 bases between. The length of the CDR3 is 15 residues. Germline CDR1 SGHAT, CDR2 FQNNGV. CDR3 protein: CASSFAPGAHFGYTF. The CDR3 DNA reads as TGTGCCAGCAGCTTCGCTCCGGGGGCCCACTTTGGCTACACCTTC.

V and J are TRBV2 and TRBJ1-6; no firm D call. The CDR3 is 13 residues long. With 6 bases removed from V and 7 bases from J, the gap between germline ends came to 10 bases. Germline CDR1 reads SNHLY; CDR2 reads FYNNEI. The CDR3 DNA is TGTGCCAGCAGAGGGCGGAGCAATTCACCCCTCCACTTT. It is translated as CASRGRSNSPLHF.

In this sample, this clonotype turned up a few times. The chain couples TRBV27 to TRBJ1-2; no definite D call. V gave up 3 bases and J gave up 8 bases, with 16 bases separating them. The germline V gene encodes CDR1 MNHEY and CDR2 SMNVEV (reference sequence). The CDR3 is 14 amino acids. The CDR3 DNA is TGTGCCAGCAGTTTGGTTCGGTCTTTTGGGGGCTACACCTTC. It is translated as CASSLVRSFGGYTF.

Remarks on this clonotype: The germline gene is not matched at one end of the junction; a read error may be the cause. The V and J genes are TRBV7-9 and TRBJ2-7; the D gene is possibly TRBD1 (5 bases). CDR3 size: 13 residues. Germline lookup yields CDR1 SEHNR and CDR2 FQNEAQ (reference sequence). For the CDR3, the DNA is TGTGCCAGTAGCTCGGACATGTCCTACGGGCAGTACTTC. It yields the protein CASSSDMSYGQYF.

This clonotype came up a few times. V is TRBV12-5 and J is TRBJ2-5, with D perhaps TRBD1 or TRBD2 (5 bases each). The CDR3 is made up of 13 amino acids. The V and J ends lost 4 bases and 4 bases respectively, with 10 bases between them. Germline V CDR1 and CDR2: LGHNT, FRNRAP. Here the CDR3 DNA reads TGTGCTAGTGGTTCCGGGACCGGAGAGACCCAGTACTTC. Amino acids: CASGSGTGETQYF.

CDR3 sequence (DNA): TGTGCCAGCAGCTTCGACTGGACAGGAGCCTACGAGCAGTACTTC. The encoded protein is CASSFDWTGAYEQYF. The V call is TRBV7-2, the J call TRBJ2-7, with 7 bases fitting TRBD1. The germline V gene has CDR1 SGHTA and CDR2 FQGNSA. The CDR3 is 15 amino acids. After removal of 3 bases from V and 2 bases from J, the junction contained 7 bases not matched to a gene.

CDR3 bases: TGTGCCAGCAGTGAGACGGCCACAGATACGCAGTATTTT. This encodes CASSETATDTQYF. V and J are TRBV6-4 and TRBJ2-3; D remains ambiguous. The CDR3 totals 13 residues. Germline loops: CDR1 MRHNA, CDR2 SNTAGT. Trimming cost V 3 bases and J 2 bases, with 6 bases left between them.